This TCR beta chain stems from a study of shared clonotypes between healthy human individuals (dated by TCRdb to between 2020 and 2021). Turning to the overall study: The cohort comprised two women and a few men aged 18 to 49 years. Per donor, three plates each were used for CD4 naive and CD4 memory, two for CD8 naive, and one for CD8 memory. To estimate repertoire size and how much clonotype sharing occurs between individuals, the study deeply sequenced the blood TCR repertoires of about 5 healthy adults. Libraries were prepared and TCR repertoires were sequenced by different laboratories using diverse techniques, in order to increase sequencing depth and limit assay-specific biases. Between about 0.94 and 8.9 billion PBMCs per donor were obtained by leukapheresis.

Per the germline V gene, LGHNA is the CDR1 and YNFKEQ is the CDR2. The cysteine opens and the phenylalanine closes a CDR3 of 15 amino acids. Solely the CDR3 DNA is kept, with 45 bases framed from the first base. TCR CDR3 regions were amplified from genomic DNA by multiplex PCR using the deep immunoSEQ assay. Extracted genomic DNA from each cell subset was distributed evenly across all wells of several immunoSEQ 96-well plates, and each plate was treated as a replicate. For sorted subsets, each replicate PCR was loaded with about 200 ng genomic DNA, equivalent to 30,000 to 35,000 T cell genomes. Purified libraries were measured with a Qubit 3.0 fluorometer, size-checked on a Bioanalyzer 2100, and measured again with the KAPA Library Quantification kit. Every immunoSEQ 96-well plate was sequenced on a dedicated single-read 150-cycle Illumina NextSeq 550 flow cell. In the source study's methods: Because the immunoSEQ output included only junctional sequences and no quality scores, the filtering could not be the same as the filtering used for full-length reads. To assign V/J genes and CDR3, sequences were annotated using PyIR, a Python wrapper for IgBLAST v1.9, with IMGT germline references. Reads with weak V/J assignments (E-value above 1e-6), missing CDR3, stop codons, out-of-frame junctions, or ambiguous translated residues were removed. V3J clonotypes were defined as sequences sharing the same inferred V gene, J gene, and CDR3 amino acid sequence. Percentage overlap between repertoires was calculated by dividing the number of shared unique clonotypes by the size of the smaller repertoire. Three approaches were used to assess repertoire richness: RTK rarefaction, the Chao1 estimator, and Recon v2.1 estimates of unobserved clonotypes. Generation probabilities for all TCRbeta clonotypes obtained by the gDNA method from four donors were computed using OLGA. The source is immuneACCESS, and TCRdb retained only in-frame sequences with V and J called. Part of the clones is not carried over; for the studies checked, unresolved V genes explain less than half of this, and the remainder is unexplained. The D gene and trimming were derived from the DNA, and the V and J assignments and clone size from that table. The sample table contains approximately 180,000 clones; only one count was recorded for over 85% of them. The ten largest clones take up around 0.067% of the sample.

The donors were healthy, HIV-negative adults with no recently reported acute infections or vaccinations. Every donor was a Caucasian adult living in Nashville, Tennessee, USA. CD4+ T cells were enriched by magnetic negative selection; naive cells were then positively selected on CD45RA, and the negative fraction formed the memory subset. Blood was obtained by leukapheresis, after which PBMCs were separated by Ficoll-Histopaque density gradient centrifugation and cryopreserved in liquid nitrogen vapor phase. Analytical flow cytometry was used to check the purity and quantity of every magnetically sorted T cell population. From each sorted fraction, genomic DNA was isolated and quantified by UV absorbance on a Nanodrop 2000c. Study-wide findings and limitations: The genetic and exposure-history diversity represented was limited by the small number of donors. Sharing across a handful of donors was observed for around 4.8% of naive CD4, 3.5% of naive CD8, about 2.5% of memory CD4, and around 0.4% of memory CD8 clonotypes. Higher generation probabilities were observed for clonotypes shared by all four sorted-subset donors than for non-shared clonotypes. Larger estimated clonotype richness was generally found for naive subsets than for memory subsets. Sampling was limited to blood, and TCR repertoires in tissue likely differ from TCR repertoires in blood. Rarefaction of sorted-subset datasets indicated incomplete sequencing despite the large sequencing depth. Pairwise subsampling led to the expectation that sequencing depth would affect the degree of clonotype sharing among donors.

About this clone: What this receptor recognizes is not known. Per-nucleotide qualities are absent, and no much larger clonotype sits a single base away.

The chain was built from TRBV4-2 and TRBJ2-5, and 8 junction bases match TRBD2. The J call may be in error: the DNA end matches TRBJ2-7 better. This clonotype was sampled from a woman aged 25 to 39 in good health. What was sequenced was naive CD4+ T cells sorted from blood. The cell subset or site label corresponds to: CD45RA+ positively selected. The CDR3 protein sequence reads: CASSQDLLAVYEQYF. Read as DNA, the sequence is TGTGCCAGCAGCCAAGATCTACTAGCGGTCTACGAGCAGTACTTC.